Listed here are 15 T cell receptor beta chains from one sample, sequenced in a study of T cells in Graves' hyperthyroidism and ophthalmopathy. Authors of the study amplified TCR beta CDR3 regions from RNA transcripts. The HTBI set primed first-round TCR CDR3 RT-PCR. TCRdb processed the multiplex PCR reads anew with MiXCR; each CDR3 protein has one entry. In the table there are a few hundred thousand distinct CDR3 sequences, 15% to 18% of which are singletons. The sequenced material came from blood. The origin of the receptors is a woman aged 18-29 years with Graves' hyperthyroidism.

This clonotype was counted at least ten times. The V and J genes are TRBV9 and TRBJ1-1; possible D gene TRBD1, 5 bases. CDR1 and CDR2 (germline): SGDLS, YYNGEE. The length of the CDR3 is 16 residues. Trimming took 4 bases from V and 1 from J, leaving 17 bases between them. The CDR3 sequence is CASSTRDHPANTEAFF. CDR3 sequence (DNA): TGTGCCAGCAGCACCCGGGACCATCCAGCGAACACTGAAGCTTTCTTT.

This clonotype was observed at least ten times. The CDR3 DNA reads as TGTGCCAGCAGTGAACTGGGTCTAGCGTGGGCAGATACGCAGTATTTT. Protein sequence: CASSELGLAWADTQYF. The chain employs TRBV6-1 and TRBJ2-3, with D tentatively TRBD2 (6 bases). In germline, CDR1 is MNHNS, CDR2 SASEGT. V lost 2 bases to trimming and J lost 4 bases, with 16 bases between them. The CDR3 spans 16 residues.

This clonotype has more than one count but fewer than ten. The chain links TRBV6-2 or TRBV6-3 to TRBJ2-7; tentatively, D is TRBD1 or TRBD2 (6 bases each). The V gene lost 0 bases and the J gene lost 4 bases, with 13 bases spanning the gap. Germline values: CDR1 MNHEY, CDR2 SVGEGT. The CDR3 totals 15 residues. The chain's CDR3 is CASSYSRGEFYEQYF. Written as DNA, the CDR3 is TGTGCCAGCAGTTACTCGAGGGGGGAGTTTTACGAGCAGTACTTC.

This clonotype was recorded many times. The chain recombines TRBV20-1 with TRBJ1-2; D not resolved. V was shortened by 0 bases and J by 6 bases, with 8 bases between the two germline ends. This CDR3 is built from 12 residues. Germline CDR1 DFQATT, CDR2 SNEGSKA (reference sequence). The CDR3 DNA sequence: TGCAGTGCTAGAGATCGAAGTGATGGCTACACCTTC. It encodes CSARDRSDGYTF.

This clonotype has a count of ten or more. This chain joins TRBV7-8 and TRBJ2-5; TRBD2 agrees at 13 bases. Germline V lookup: CDR1 SGHVS, CDR2 FQNEAQ. The CDR3 length is 18 residues. Losses at the gene ends were 6 bases for V and 0 bases for J; bases not matched to a gene: 10. In DNA form, the CDR3 reads TGTGCCAGCAGTTTTGGGGGGACTAGCGGGGACTACCAAGAGACCCAGTACTTC. Translated, it gives CASSFGGTSGDYQETQYF.

The chain is built from TRBV2 and TRBJ1-2; D is undetermined. Germline CDR1 and CDR2: SNHLY and FYNNEI. The CDR3 has 13 amino acids. Trimming removed 6 bases at V and 8 bases at J, with 16 bases between. The CDR3 reads CASSERRVGGYTF. As DNA, the CDR3 is TGTGCCAGCAGCGAGAGAAGGGTGGGAGGCTACACCTTC.

This clonotype was observed many times. The chain employs TRBV9 and TRBJ2-1, with 12 bases matching TRBD2. Trimming removed 0 bases from V and 2 bases from J; junction bases left unmatched: 9. The CDR3 is made up of 19 amino acids. In germline, CDR1 is SGDLS, CDR2 YYNGEE. The CDR3 spells CASSVVGTSGPGAYNEQFF. The CDR3 region has the DNA TGTGCCAGCAGCGTAGTGGGGACTAGCGGGCCGGGGGCCTACAATGAGCAGTTCTTC.

There are many counts of this clonotype. The chain uses TRBV28 and TRBJ2-1, with TRBD1 as a possible D gene (5 bases). Trimming left V 6 bases short and J 3 bases short, with 15 bases between. Germline values: CDR1 MDHEN, CDR2 SYDVKM. This CDR3 is 15 amino acids long. Here the CDR3 reads CASSSYRSIYNEQFF. CDR3 sequence (DNA): TGTGCCAGCAGCTCCTACAGGAGCATCTACAATGAGCAGTTCTTC.

In nucleotides, the CDR3 is TGCAGTGCCAGCAGCCAAGGGCACAGGCCGGGCTACACCTTC. Its protein is CSASSQGHRPGYTF. The chain is built from TRBV20-1 and TRBJ1-2; possible D gene TRBD1, 5 bases. The CDR3 totals 14 residues. V was cut by 6 bases and J by 8 bases, with 22 bases left in between. Germline CDR1 DFQATT, CDR2 SNEGSKA (reference sequence).

This clonotype was observed a handful of times. The chain has TRBV20-1 and TRBJ2-1; perhaps TRBD1 as D (6 bases). This CDR3 spans 13 amino acids. Trimming shortened V by 5 bases and J by 8 bases, and 16 bases separated the two germline ends. Germline V lookup: CDR1 DFQATT, CDR2 SNEGSKA (reference sequence). CDR3 region: CSAETQGPHEQFF. CDR3 DNA sequence: TGCAGTGCTGAGACCCAGGGGCCCCATGAGCAGTTCTTC.

This clonotype was recorded many times. The rearrangement joins TRBV24-1 to TRBJ2-2; TRBD1 matches at 7 bases. J lost 3 bases, V lost 5 bases, and 2 bases had no gene match. CDR1 is KGHDR, CDR2 SFDVKD, per germline. The CDR3 is 14 amino acids. The CDR3 is CATSGQGYTGELFF. The CDR3 nucleotides are TGTGCCACCAGTGGACAGGGCTACACCGGGGAGCTGTTTTTT.

This clonotype was counted between two and nine times. This chain links TRBV4-1 with TRBJ1-4; TRBD1 aligns across 10 bases. The V gene end was trimmed by 3 bases and the J gene end by 0 bases; junction bases not matched to a gene: 4. The V gene's germline CDR1 is MGHRA and CDR2 YSYEKL. This CDR3 region has 17 residues. In DNA form, the CDR3 reads TGCGCCAGCAGCCACGGACAGGGGGGTTCAACTAATGAAAAACTGTTTTTT. It is translated as CASSHGQGGSTNEKLFF.

This clonotype was observed many times. For the CDR3, the DNA is TGTGCCAGCAGCTCGATAGGCCGGACAGCTCTAGCCGGGGGGCCGGGGGAGCAGTACTTC. It is translated as CASSSIGRTALAGGPGEQYF. The chain joins TRBV11-2 to TRBJ2-7; a weak D match, TRBD2 (7 bases). Germline values: CDR1 SGHAT, CDR2 FQNNGV. The CDR3 runs to 20 residues. Trimming removed 4 bases at V and 7 bases at J, with 35 bases between.

This clonotype came up a few times. The CDR3 region has the DNA TGTGCCAGTAGCAATAGCGGGGGCCACCAAGAGACCCAGTACTTC. Translated, it gives CASSNSGGHQETQYF. The chain links TRBV19 to TRBJ2-5; TRBD2 agrees at 9 bases. There are 15 residues in the CDR3. In germline, CDR1 is LNHDA, CDR2 SQIVND (reference sequence). Trimming cost V 6 bases and J 0 bases; bases outside gene matches: 5. The variable domain in full, completed from reference TRBV19 and TRBJ2-5, reads DGGITQSPKYLFRKEGQNVTLSCEQNLNHDAMYWYRQDPGQGLRLIYYSQIVNDFQKGDIAEGYSVSREKKESFPLTVTSAQKNPTAFYLCASSNSGGHQETQYFGPGTRLLVL.

V gene TRBV20-1 combines with J gene TRBJ1-3; 7 bases align to TRBD1. In germline, CDR1 is DFQATT, CDR2 SNEGSKA (reference sequence). The CDR3 contains 15 residues. J was trimmed by 3 bases and V by 0 bases; bases with no gene match: 5. CDR3 sequence: CSARDPWTGGNTIYF. The DNA for the CDR3 is TGCAGTGCTAGAGATCCGTGGACAGGTGGAAACACCATATATTTT.